This T cell receptor (beta chain) comes out of a study of glioma-infiltrating T cells after dendritic cell vaccination. Turning to the study itself: Dendritic cells derived from monocytes and pulsed with autologous tumor lysate formed the vaccine. Findings and limits, study-wide: Few patients contributed both blood and tumor specimens.

Amplification used 60 V beta primers and 13 J beta primers. Produced via immunoSEQ multiplex PCR; TCRdb's table is partial and in-frame only. There are approximately 92,000 clones in the sample; 65% to 85% occur only once, and roughly 5.3% lies in the top ten. A word on this clone: As yet, its antigen is unknown.

This sample's time point: after dendritic cell vaccination, including at tumor progression/relapse. Trimming left V 7 bases short and J 5 bases short, with 15 bases between. Germline values: CDR1 SGHRS, CDR2 YFSETQ. The CDR3 sequence is 14 residues long. This sequence originates from a human donor with glioblastoma. The genes are TRBV5-1 and TRBJ1-4; D is unresolved. The sample in question was blood, obtained after dendritic cell vaccination. For the CDR3, the DNA is TGCGCCAGCGCCCCGACCACAGAGAATGAAAAACTGTTTTTT. Residues: CASAPTTENEKLFF.